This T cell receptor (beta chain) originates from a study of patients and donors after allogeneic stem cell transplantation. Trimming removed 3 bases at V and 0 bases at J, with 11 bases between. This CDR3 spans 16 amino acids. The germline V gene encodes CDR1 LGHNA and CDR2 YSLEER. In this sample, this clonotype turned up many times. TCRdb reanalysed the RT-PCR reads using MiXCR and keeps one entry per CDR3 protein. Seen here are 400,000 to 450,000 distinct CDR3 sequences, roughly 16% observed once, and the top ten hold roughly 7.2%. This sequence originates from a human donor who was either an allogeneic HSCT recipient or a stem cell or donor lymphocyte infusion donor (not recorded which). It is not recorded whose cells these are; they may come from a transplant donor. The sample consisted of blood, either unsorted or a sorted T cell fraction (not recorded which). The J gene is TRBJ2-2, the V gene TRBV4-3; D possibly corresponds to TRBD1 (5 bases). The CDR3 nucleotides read TGCGCCAGCAGCCACCTGGACACTGCGAACACCGGGGAGCTGTTTTTT. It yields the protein CASSHLDTANTGELFF.